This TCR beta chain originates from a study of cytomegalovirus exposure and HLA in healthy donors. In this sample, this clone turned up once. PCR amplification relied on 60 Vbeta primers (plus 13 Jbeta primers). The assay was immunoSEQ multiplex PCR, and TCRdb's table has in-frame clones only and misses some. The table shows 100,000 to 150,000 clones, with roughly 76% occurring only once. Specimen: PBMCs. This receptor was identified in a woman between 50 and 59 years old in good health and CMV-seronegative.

CDR3 coding DNA: TGTGCCAGCAGCCGCAACTCCGATACGCAGTATTTT. Encoded protein: CASSRNSDTQYF. This sequence joins TRBV11-2 and TRBJ2-3; D is unclear. This CDR3 has 12 residues. Germline loops: CDR1 SGHAT, CDR2 FQNNGV. The V end was cut by 5 bases, the J end by 6 bases, with 9 bases between.